This passage covers 18 T cell receptor beta chains from one sample sequenced in a study of CD8 T cells in Susac syndrome. Random hexamers were used to reverse transcribe roughly 0.5 to 1 ug of RNA. One entry per CDR3 protein results from TCRdb running MiXCR on the immunoSEQ multiplex PCR reads. The table includes some 150,000 distinct CDR3 sequences, 95% detected once. The specimen was CD4+ T cells from PBMCs. These receptor sequences come from a human donor with Susac syndrome.

This chain uses TRBV3-1 with TRBJ1-1; no reliable D call. The CDR3 length is 13 residues. Between the trimmed V and J ends, which lost 2 bases and 8 bases, there was a span of 12 bases. Looked up from germline, CDR1 is LGHDT and CDR2 is YNNKEL (reference sequence). CDR3 amino acids: CASSQSRAGEAFF. The CDR3 DNA is TGTGCCAGCAGCCAATCCCGTGCAGGAGAAGCTTTCTTT.

The chain uses TRBV12-3 or TRBV12-4 and TRBJ2-1, with 10 bases fitting TRBD1. The CDR3 spans 14 residues. Unmatched junction bases numbered 6, after V lost 6 bases and J lost 7 bases. CDR3 sequence reads: CASRPGTGENEQFF. The CDR3, as DNA: TGTGCCAGCAGGCCCGGGACAGGGGAGAATGAGCAGTTCTTC.

This clonotype was seen once. The V call is TRBV15, the J call TRBJ2-1, with 9 bases identical to TRBD2. This CDR3 comprises 17 residues. Looked up from germline, CDR1 is LNHNV and CDR2 is YYDKDF (reference sequence). The V gene end was trimmed by 0 bases and the J gene end by 2 bases; junction bases not matched to a gene: 5. CDR3 in DNA: TGTGCCACCAGCAGAGATACGACTAGCGGAGCCTACAATGAGCAGTTCTTC. It yields the protein CATSRDTTSGAYNEQFF.

This clonotype was detected once. This CDR3 is CASSLGDLRDTQYF. CDR3 coding DNA: TGTGCCAGCAGTCTAGGGGACCTACGGGATACGCAGTATTTT. The chain joins TRBV28 to TRBJ2-3; perhaps D is TRBD1 or TRBD2 (5 bases each). Trimming took off 5 bases at V and 6 bases at J, with 15 bases between the two ends. There are 14 residues in the CDR3. Germline V CDR1 and CDR2: MDHEN, SYDVKM.

V and J are TRBV5-8 and TRBJ1-2; D may be TRBD1 (6 bases). CDR1 and CDR2 (germline): SGHTS, YDEGEE. The CDR3 runs 14 residues. With 0 bases removed from V and 4 bases from J, the gap between germline ends came to 10 bases. As DNA, the CDR3 is TGTGCCAGCAGCTTGGTGGGGGCGTTCTATGGCTACACCTTC. The encoded protein is CASSLVGAFYGYTF.

J is TRBJ1-2 and V is TRBV30, with TRBD1 matching over 7 bases. The CDR3 totals 12 residues. The V gene's germline CDR1 is GTSNPN and CDR2 SVGIG (reference sequence). J was trimmed by 2 bases and V by 5 bases; bases with no gene match: 2. As DNA, the CDR3 is TGTGCCTGGGAGACAGGGAACTATGGCTACACCTTC. This translates into CAWETGNYGYTF.

V and J are TRBV9 and TRBJ1-6; D gene uncertain. This CDR3 region has 15 residues. Germline lookup yields CDR1 SGDLS and CDR2 YYNGEE. Trimming left V 4 bases short and J 2 bases short, with 10 bases between. The CDR3 DNA reads as TGTGCCAGCAGCCAAGCCGGGGCCTATAATTCACCCCTCCACTTT. This sequence encodes CASSQAGAYNSPLHF. Looking up the rest from reference TRBV9 and TRBJ1-6 gives the full variable domain: DSGVTQTPKHLITATGQRVTLRCSPRSGDLSVYWYQQSLDQGLQFLIQYYNGEERAKGNILERFSAQQFPDLHSELNLSSLELGDSALYFCASSQAGAYNSPLHFGNGTRLTVT.

The chain couples TRBV29-1 to TRBJ2-3; 8 bases are shared with TRBD1. Per the germline V gene, CDR1 is SQVTM and CDR2 is ANQGSEA. The CDR3 sequence is 15 residues long. The V segment lost 4 bases and the J segment 0 bases; nucleotides outside the gene matches: 6. The CDR3 reads CSVGLGTGSTDTQYF. Here the CDR3 DNA reads TGCAGCGTTGGTTTGGGGACAGGAAGCACAGATACGCAGTATTTT.

The chain uses TRBV3-1 and TRBJ1-4; D unresolved. Trimming took off 1 base at V and 7 bases at J, with 19 bases between the two ends. The CDR3 consists of 17 residues. From germline, CDR1 is LGHDT and CDR2 YNNKEL (reference sequence). The CDR3 loop reads CASSQGGWAPTVEKLFF. The CDR3 DNA reads TGTGCCAGCAGCCAAGGTGGGTGGGCCCCGACGGTTGAAAAACTGTTTTTT.

The chain employs TRBV20-1 and TRBJ2-1, with TRBD2 as a possible D gene (5 bases). V lost 6 bases to trimming and J lost 0 bases, with 15 bases between them. Looked up from germline, CDR1 is DFQATT and CDR2 is SNEGSKA (reference sequence). This CDR3 is built from 15 residues. The CDR3 DNA sequence: TGCAGTGCCCGCCGGACTGGACGCTCCTACAATGAGCAGTTCTTC. As protein: CSARRTGRSYNEQFF.

The rearrangement joins TRBV18 to TRBJ2-1, with D possibly matching TRBD2 (6 bases). The CDR3 extends over 12 amino acids. Trimming stripped 3 bases from V and 12 bases from J, with 12 bases between. Germline V gives CDR1 KGHSH, CDR2 LQKENI. The CDR3 is CASSPGTWRQFF. The CDR3 DNA sequence: TGTGCCAGCTCACCCGGGACTTGGAGGCAGTTCTTC.

This chain links TRBV4-1 with TRBJ2-2; TRBD2 matches 8 bases. Germline V gene sequence: CDR1 MGHRA, CDR2 YSYEKL. With 1 base clipped from V and 1 base from J, the junction kept 5 bases outside the gene matches. The CDR3 loop spans 17 amino acids. CDR3 coding DNA: TGCGCCAGCAGCCAAGGGGGACTAGGGTGGAACACCGGGGAGCTGTTTTTT. This gives the protein CASSQGGLGWNTGELFF.

J is TRBJ2-1 and V is TRBV2; possible D gene TRBD2, 6 bases. V was trimmed by 4 bases and J by 3 bases, leaving 10 bases between them. CDR1 SNHLY and CDR2 FYNNEI come from the germline V gene. The CDR3 is 14 residues long. The CDR3 nucleotides read TGTGCCAGCAGTGGGGAGGCCTACTACAATGAGCAGTTCTTC. Protein sequence: CASSGEAYYNEQFF.

This sequence joins TRBV12-3 or TRBV12-4 and TRBJ1-5, with TRBD1 identical over 10 bases. V gave up 4 bases and J gave up 6 bases; unmatched junction bases: 6. CDR3 size: 15 residues. The DNA for the CDR3 is TGTGCCAGCAGTTCGACAGGGGGCATTCGTCAGCCCCAGCATTTT. Its translation is CASSSTGGIRQPQHF.

CDR3 loop: CASSPLTAGGWGTYEQYF. Here the CDR3 DNA reads TGTGCCAGCAGCCCCCTGACTGCGGGGGGCTGGGGGACCTACGAGCAGTACTTC. The genes are TRBV7-9 and TRBJ2-7, with 8 bases matching TRBD2. CDR1 is SEHNR, CDR2 FQNEAQ, per germline (reference sequence). This CDR3 has 18 residues. After removal of 5 bases from V and 2 bases from J, the junction contained 17 bases not matched to a gene.

This CDR3 reads CASSLPSSYEQYF. CDR3 DNA sequence: TGTGCCAGCAGTTTGCCCAGCTCCTACGAGCAGTACTTC. This rearrangement joins TRBV12-3 or TRBV12-4 to TRBJ2-7, with D unresolved. Trimming cost V 3 bases and J 0 bases, with 6 bases left between them. CDR3 length: 13 residues.

V gene TRBV28 combines with J gene TRBJ1-2; D is possibly TRBD1 (5 bases). CDR1 is MDHEN and CDR2 is SYDVKM in the germline V gene. CDR3 length equals 13 residues. The V gene lost 6 bases and the J gene lost 6 bases, with 14 bases spanning the gap. The chain's CDR3 is CASSLQGYDGYTF. CDR3 coding DNA: TGTGCCAGCAGCCTCCAGGGCTATGATGGCTACACCTTC.

The V and J genes are TRBV5-1 and TRBJ2-3; 9 bases map to TRBD2. This CDR3 has 18 amino acids. V trimming: 1 base; J trimming: 2 bases; junction bases outside the gene matches: 11. Germline V CDR1 and CDR2: SGHRS, YFSETQ. The CDR3 protein is CASSLSLVAGVSTDTQYF. CDR3 DNA: TGCGCCAGCAGCTTGAGTCTCGTAGCGGGAGTATCCACAGATACGCAGTATTTT. The whole variable domain, remainder taken from reference TRBV5-1 and TRBJ2-3, is KAGVTQTPRYLIKTRGQQVTLSCSPISGHRSVSWYQQTPGQGLQFLFEYFSETQRNKGNFPGRFSGRQFSNSRSEMNVSTLELGDSALYLCASSLSLVAGVSTDTQYFGPGTRLTVL.